The count of the clone carrying this T cell receptor beta chain is one. This record comes from a study of blood T cell repertoires in COVID-19. The germline V gene has CDR1 MNHNY and CDR2 SVGAGI (reference sequence). This CDR3 spans 13 amino acids. Trimming removed 3 bases from V and 5 bases from J, with 9 bases in between. The method was immunoSEQ multiplex PCR; TCRdb's version includes in-frame clones alone and lacks a portion of them. The repertoire has around 150,000 clones, approximately 88% of them found once; the top ten carry roughly 3.9%. The chain combines TRBV6-6 with TRBJ2-3; D is perhaps TRBD1 (5 bases). This TCR derives from a woman between 55 and 75 years old who had recovered from COVID-19. Material for sequencing was peripheral blood. The CDR3 loop is CASSYQGGDTQYF. The CDR3 nucleotides are TGTGCCAGCAGTTATCAGGGTGGAGATACGCAGTATTTT.